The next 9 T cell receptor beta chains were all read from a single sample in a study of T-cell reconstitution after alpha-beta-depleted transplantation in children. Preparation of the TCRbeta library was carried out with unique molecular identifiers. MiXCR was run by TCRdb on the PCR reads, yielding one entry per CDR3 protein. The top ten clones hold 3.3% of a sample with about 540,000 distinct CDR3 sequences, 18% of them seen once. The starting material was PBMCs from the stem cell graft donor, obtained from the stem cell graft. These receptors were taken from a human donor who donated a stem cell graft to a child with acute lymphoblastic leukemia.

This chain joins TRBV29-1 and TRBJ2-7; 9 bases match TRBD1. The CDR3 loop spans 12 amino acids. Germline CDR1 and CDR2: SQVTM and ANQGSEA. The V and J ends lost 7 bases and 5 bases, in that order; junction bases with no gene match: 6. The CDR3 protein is CSAWDRANEQYF. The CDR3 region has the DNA TGCAGCGCCTGGGACAGGGCCAACGAGCAGTACTTC.

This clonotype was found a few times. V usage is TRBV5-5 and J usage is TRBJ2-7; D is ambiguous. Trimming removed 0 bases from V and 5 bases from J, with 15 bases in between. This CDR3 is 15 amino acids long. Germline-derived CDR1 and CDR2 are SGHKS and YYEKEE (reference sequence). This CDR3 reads CASSLEGRRPNEQYF. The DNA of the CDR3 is TGTGCCAGCAGCTTGGAGGGCCGGCGCCCCAACGAGCAGTACTTC.

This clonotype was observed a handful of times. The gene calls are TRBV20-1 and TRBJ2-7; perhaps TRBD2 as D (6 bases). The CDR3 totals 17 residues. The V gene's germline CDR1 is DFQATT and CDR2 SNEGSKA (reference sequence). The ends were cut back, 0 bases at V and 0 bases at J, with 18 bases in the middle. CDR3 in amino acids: CSARDQGGASFSYEQYF. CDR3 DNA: TGCAGTGCTAGAGATCAAGGCGGGGCATCCTTCTCCTACGAGCAGTACTTC.

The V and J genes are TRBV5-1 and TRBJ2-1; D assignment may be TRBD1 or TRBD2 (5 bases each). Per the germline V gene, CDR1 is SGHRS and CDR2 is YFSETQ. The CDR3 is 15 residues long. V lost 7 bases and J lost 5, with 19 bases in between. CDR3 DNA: TGCGCCAGCTGGGACGGGGTCCCCCTAGACAATGAGCAGTTCTTC. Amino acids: CASWDGVPLDNEQFF.

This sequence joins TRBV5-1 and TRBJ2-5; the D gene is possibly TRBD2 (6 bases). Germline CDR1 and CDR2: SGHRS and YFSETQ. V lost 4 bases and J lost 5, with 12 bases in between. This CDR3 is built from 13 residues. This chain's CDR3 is CASSDGGTETQYF. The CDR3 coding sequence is TGCGCCAGCAGCGATGGCGGGACTGAGACCCAGTACTTC. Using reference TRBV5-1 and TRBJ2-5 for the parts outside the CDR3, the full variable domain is KAGVTQTPRYLIKTRGQQVTLSCSPISGHRSVSWYQQTPGQGLQFLFEYFSETQRNKGNFPGRFSGRQFSNSRSEMNVSTLELGDSALYLCASSDGGTETQYFGPGTRLLVL.

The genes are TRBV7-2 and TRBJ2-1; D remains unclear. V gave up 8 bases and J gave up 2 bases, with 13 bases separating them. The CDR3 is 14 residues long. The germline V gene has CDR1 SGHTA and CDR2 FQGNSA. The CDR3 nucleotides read TGTGCCAGCGCCGAAATCGACCCCTACAATGAGCAGTTCTTC. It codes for CASAEIDPYNEQFF.

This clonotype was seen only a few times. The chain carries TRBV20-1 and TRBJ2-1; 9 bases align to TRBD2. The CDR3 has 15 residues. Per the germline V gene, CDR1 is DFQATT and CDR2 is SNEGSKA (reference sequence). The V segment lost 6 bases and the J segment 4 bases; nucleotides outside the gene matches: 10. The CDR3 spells CSAQAASGMYNEQFF. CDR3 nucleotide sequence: TGCAGTGCCCAGGCGGCTAGCGGGATGTACAATGAGCAGTTCTTC.

CDR3 protein: CASSQGVWEQYF. The CDR3 nucleotides read TGTGCCAGCAGCCAGGGGGTTTGGGAGCAGTACTTC. The chain combines TRBV3-1 with TRBJ2-7; D could derive from TRBD1 or TRBD2 (5 bases each). This CDR3 contains 12 residues. Per the germline V gene, CDR1 is LGHDT and CDR2 is YNNKEL (reference sequence). Trimming shortened V by 3 bases and J by 7 bases, and 10 bases separated the two germline ends.

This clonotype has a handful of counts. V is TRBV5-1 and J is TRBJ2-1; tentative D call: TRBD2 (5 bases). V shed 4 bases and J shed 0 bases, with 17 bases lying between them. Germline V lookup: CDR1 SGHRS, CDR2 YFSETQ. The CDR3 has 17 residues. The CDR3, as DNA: TGCGCCAGCAGCAGAGGGCCTACATCAAGCTCCTACAATGAGCAGTTCTTC. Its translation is CASSRGPTSSSYNEQFF. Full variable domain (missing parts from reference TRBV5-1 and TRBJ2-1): KAGVTQTPRYLIKTRGQQVTLSCSPISGHRSVSWYQQTPGQGLQFLFEYFSETQRNKGNFPGRFSGRQFSNSRSEMNVSTLELGDSALYLCASSRGPTSSSYNEQFFGPGTRLTVL.